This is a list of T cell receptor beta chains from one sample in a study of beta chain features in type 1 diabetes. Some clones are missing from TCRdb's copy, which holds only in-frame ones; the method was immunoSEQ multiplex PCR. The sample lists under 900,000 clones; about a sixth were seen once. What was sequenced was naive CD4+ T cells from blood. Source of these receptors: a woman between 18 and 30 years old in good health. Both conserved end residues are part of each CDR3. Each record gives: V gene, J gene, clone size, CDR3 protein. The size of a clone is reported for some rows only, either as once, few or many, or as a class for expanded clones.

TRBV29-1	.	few	CSGARDRAGEQYF
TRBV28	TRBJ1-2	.	CASRDPRVEGYTF
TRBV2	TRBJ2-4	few	CASSSVSGKNIQYF
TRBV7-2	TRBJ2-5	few	CASSRGAQETQYF
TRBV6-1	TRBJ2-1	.	CASSESPSGTYNEQFF
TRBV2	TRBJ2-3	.	CASRGTSARTDTQYF
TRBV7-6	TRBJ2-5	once	CASSLGGQGAETQYF
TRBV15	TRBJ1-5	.	CATSRDADRAYSNQPQHF
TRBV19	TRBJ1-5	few	CASSNPGGQHF
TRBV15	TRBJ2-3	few	CATSRARLAGGNTQYF
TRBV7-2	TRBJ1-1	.	CASSLVQGLNSEAFF
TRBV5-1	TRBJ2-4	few	CASKRGYSRDIQYF
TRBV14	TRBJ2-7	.	CASSPKQGSEQYF
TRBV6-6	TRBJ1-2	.	CASSSTGNYGYTF
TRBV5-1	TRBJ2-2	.	CASSPTPGLNTGELFF
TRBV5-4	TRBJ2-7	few	CAISGTGSFDEQYF
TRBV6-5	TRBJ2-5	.	CASSYSISTFQETQYF
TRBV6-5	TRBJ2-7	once	CASSYSGQGYEQYF
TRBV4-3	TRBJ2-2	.	CASSQDRRAGELFF
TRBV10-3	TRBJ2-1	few	CAISVDLGLAGTEAIRNEQFF
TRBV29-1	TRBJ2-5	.	CSAAGGLKMETQYF
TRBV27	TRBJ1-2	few	CATRTTGDRGWGYTF
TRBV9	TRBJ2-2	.	CASSGGLANTGELFF
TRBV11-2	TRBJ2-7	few	CASTHRVLDEQYF
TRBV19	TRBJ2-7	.	CASSWRVSRTGTYEQYF
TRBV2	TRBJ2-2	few	CASSVRGTGELFF
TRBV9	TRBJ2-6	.	CASKGSGANVLTF
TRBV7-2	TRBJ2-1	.	CASSLAPGPSYNEQFF
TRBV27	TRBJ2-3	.	CASSLRRASTDTQYF
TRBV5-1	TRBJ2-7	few	CASRPGGSSYEQYF
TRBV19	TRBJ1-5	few	CATTGSGQPQHF
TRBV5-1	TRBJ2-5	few	CASSSDRGKTQYF
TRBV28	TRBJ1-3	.	CASRPGGVGNTIYF
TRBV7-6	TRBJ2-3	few	CASSRVAGVTDTQYF
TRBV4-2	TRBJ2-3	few	CASSHLEGTDTQYF
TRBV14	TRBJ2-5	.	CASSQVRSGKETQYF
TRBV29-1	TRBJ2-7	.	CSVARQLDYEQYF
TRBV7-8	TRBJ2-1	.	CASSLADRAFLYNEQFF
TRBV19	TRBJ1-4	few	CASRRGHWEKLFF
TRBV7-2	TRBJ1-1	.	CASSLTGNTEAFF
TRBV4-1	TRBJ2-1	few	CASSQVGAGYEQFF
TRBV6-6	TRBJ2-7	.	CASSSGTSGGRDWF
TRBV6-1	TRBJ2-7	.	CASSEDSYSYEQYF
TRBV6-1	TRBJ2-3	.	CASSEQGGLDTQYF
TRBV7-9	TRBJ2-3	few	CASSLSSGSWTDTQYF
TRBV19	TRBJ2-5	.	CASSDRPATQETQYF
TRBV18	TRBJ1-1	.	CASSTGTDTEAFF
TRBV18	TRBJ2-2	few	CASSPQGRGLNTGELFF
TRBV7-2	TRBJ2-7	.	CASSFGHRSSYEQYF
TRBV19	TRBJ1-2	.	CASKNDAGRYYGYTF
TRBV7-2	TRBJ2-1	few	CASTAGPRALYNEQFF
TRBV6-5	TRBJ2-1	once	CAGRLAGASYNEQFF